This record covers a single T cell receptor (beta chain). V lost 3 bases and J lost 5; bases outside the gene matches: 4. The CDR3 consists of 13 residues. Germline V CDR1 and CDR2: SQVTM, ANQGSEA. A CD45RA-negative memory subset and a CD45RA+ naive subset were separated from the CD4+ cells. The entry originates in a study of shared clonotypes between healthy human individuals. Generated by immunoSEQ multiplex PCR, the TCRdb table keeps only in-frame clones and is missing some. Here the sample spans about 2.3 million clones, just over 90% being singletons. What was sequenced was naive CD4+ T cells from PBMCs. Specified subset: CD45RA+ positively selected. The source of this sequence is a man aged 18 to 30 in good health. Some clones in this sample may be carry-over from other donors' samples. This chain uses TRBV29-1 with TRBJ2-1; 7 bases are a match to TRBD2. CDR3: CSVDGGSDNEQFF. CDR3 nucleotides: TGCAGCGTTGACGGCGGGAGTGACAATGAGCAGTTCTTC.